The TCR beta chain under discussion was sequenced for a study of human T cells and chemical hapten exposure. Individual cDNA molecules (in the library) carried attached unique molecular identifiers. In the original processing: Samples contained a median of about 96,000 TCRs, with a range of roughly 20,000 to 700,000. One entry per CDR3 protein, called by TCRdb with MiXCR from the RACE reads. TCRdb's processing, not the authors' own work, is the source of the V and J calls. Found here are about 77,000 distinct CDR3 sequences, 8.6% of them singletons; the top ten hold about 1.8%. Notes on this clonotype: The target antigen is unknown.

Time point here: healthy volunteer bleed at 6 weeks. It was from unfractionated whole blood that total RNA was extracted. Study-wide results and caveats: High-frequency TCRs, those above 1 in 1000, stayed the same after DPC sensitization.

The receptor was isolated from a female donor in good health. Some clones in this sample may be carry-over from other donors' samples. Material: whole blood.

The chain's CDR3 is CASSRQLASSYNEQFF. The CDR3 region has the DNA TGTGCCAGCAGCCGCCAACTAGCGAGCTCCTACAATGAGCAGTTCTTC. The V gene is TRBV7-2, the J gene TRBJ2-1, with TRBD2 identical over 7 bases. V lost 5 bases to trimming and J lost 0 bases; unmatched junction nucleotides: 7. This CDR3 has 16 amino acids. Germline V lookup: CDR1 SGHTA, CDR2 FQGNSA.